The clone carrying this TCR beta chain came up a few times. The CDR3 is made up of 14 amino acids. The V and J ends lost 3 bases and 4 bases, in that order; junction bases with no gene match: 6. Germline V gene data show CDR1 as SGHRS and CDR2 as YFSETQ. Treatment meaning: some 19 received Ad26.COV2.S at low or high dose, single or two shots; 5 received placebo; per-sample allocation not given. Sampling was done on day 63 after the first vaccine or placebo injection. The method was immunoSEQ multiplex PCR; TCRdb's version includes in-frame clones alone and lacks a portion of them. The sample includes 440,000 or so clones, 80% to 95% of them seen just once. This sample was taken from a study of Ad26.COV2.S vaccination and SARS-CoV-2 variants.

V gene TRBV5-1 combines with J gene TRBJ2-7; TRBD1 matches 8 bases. This TCR came from a person between 18 and 65 years old who received the Ad26.COV2.S COVID-19 vaccine or a placebo. Sample: peripheral blood, taken in a trial of Ad26.COV2.S vaccine versus placebo. CDR3 nucleotides: TGCGCCAGCAGCTCACAGGGGGGTCGGTACGAGCAGTACTTC. This translates into CASSSQGGRYEQYF.